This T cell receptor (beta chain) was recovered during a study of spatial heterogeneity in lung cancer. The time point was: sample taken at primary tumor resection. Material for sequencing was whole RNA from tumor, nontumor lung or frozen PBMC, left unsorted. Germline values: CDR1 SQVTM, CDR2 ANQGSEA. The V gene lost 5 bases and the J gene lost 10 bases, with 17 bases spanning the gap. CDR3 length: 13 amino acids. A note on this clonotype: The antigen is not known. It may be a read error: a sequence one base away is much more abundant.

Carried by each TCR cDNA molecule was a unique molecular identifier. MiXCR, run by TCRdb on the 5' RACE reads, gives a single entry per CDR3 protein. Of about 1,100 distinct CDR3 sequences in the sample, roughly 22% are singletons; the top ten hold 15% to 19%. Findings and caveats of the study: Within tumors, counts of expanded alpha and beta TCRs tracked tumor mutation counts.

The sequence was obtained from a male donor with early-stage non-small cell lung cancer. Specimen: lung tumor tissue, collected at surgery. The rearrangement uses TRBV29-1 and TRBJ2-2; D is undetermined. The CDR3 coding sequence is TGCAGCGTTCTACTGCAATTGCCCGAGGAGCTGTTTTTT. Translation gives CSVLLQLPEELFF.